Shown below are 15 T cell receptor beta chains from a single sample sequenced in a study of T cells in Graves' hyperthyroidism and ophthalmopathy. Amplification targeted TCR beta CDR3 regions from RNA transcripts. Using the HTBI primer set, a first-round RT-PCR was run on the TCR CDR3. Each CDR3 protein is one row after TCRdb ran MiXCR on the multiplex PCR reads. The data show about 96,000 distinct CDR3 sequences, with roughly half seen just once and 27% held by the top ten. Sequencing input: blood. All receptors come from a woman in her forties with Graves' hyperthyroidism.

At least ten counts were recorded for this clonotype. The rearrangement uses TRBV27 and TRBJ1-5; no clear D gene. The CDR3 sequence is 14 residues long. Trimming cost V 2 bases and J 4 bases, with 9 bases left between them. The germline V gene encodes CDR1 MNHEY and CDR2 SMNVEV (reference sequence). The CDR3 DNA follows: TGTGCCAGCAGTTTAAATGGAGGAAATCAGCCCCAGCATTTT. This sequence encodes CASSLNGGNQPQHF.

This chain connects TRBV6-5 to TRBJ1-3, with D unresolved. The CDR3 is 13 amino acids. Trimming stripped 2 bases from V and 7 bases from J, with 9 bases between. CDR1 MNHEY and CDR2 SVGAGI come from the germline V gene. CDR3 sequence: CASSYLNANTIYF. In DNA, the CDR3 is TGTGCCAGCAGTTACCTGAATGCGAACACCATATATTTT.

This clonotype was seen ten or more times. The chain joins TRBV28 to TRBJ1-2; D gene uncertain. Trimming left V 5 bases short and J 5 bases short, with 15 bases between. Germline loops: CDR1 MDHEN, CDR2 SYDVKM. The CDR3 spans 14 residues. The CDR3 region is CASSPPPVGYGYTF. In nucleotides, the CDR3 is TGTGCCAGCAGTCCTCCCCCGGTTGGTTATGGCTACACCTTC.

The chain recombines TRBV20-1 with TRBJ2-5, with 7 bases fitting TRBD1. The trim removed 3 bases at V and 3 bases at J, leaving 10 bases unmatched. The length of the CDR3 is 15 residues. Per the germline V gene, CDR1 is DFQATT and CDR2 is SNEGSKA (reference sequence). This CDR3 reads CSASGVGTVKETQYF. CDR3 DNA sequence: TGCAGTGCTAGTGGCGTTGGGACAGTAAAAGAGACCCAGTACTTC.

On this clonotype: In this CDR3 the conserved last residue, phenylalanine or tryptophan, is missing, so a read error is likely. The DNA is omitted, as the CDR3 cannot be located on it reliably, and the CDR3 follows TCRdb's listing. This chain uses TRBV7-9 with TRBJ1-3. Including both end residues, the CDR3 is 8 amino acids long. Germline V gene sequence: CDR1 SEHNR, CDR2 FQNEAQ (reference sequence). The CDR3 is CASSTGLA.

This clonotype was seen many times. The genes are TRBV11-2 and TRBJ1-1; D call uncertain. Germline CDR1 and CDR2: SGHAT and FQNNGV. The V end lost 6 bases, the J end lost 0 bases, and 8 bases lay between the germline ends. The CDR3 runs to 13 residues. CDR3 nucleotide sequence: TGTGCCAGCAGAAATACAGTGAACACTGAAGCTTTCTTT. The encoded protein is CASRNTVNTEAFF.

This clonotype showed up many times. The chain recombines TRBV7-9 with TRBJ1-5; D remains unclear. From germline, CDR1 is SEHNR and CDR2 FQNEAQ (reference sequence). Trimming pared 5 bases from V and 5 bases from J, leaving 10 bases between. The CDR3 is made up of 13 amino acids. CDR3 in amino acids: CASSPQSDQPQHF. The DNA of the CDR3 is TGTGCCAGCAGCCCCCAAAGCGATCAGCCCCAGCATTTT.

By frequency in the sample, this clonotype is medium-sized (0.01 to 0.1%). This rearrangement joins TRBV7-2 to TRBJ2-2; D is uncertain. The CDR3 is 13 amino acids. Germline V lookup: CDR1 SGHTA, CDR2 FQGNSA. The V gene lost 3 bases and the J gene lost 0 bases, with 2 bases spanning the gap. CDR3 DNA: TGTGCCAGCAGCTTCGCGAACACCGGGGAGCTGTTTTTT. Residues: CASSFANTGELFF. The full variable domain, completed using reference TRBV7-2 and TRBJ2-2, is GAGVSQSPSNKVTEKGKDVELRCDPISGHTALYWYRQSLGQGLEFLIYFQGNSAPDKSGLPSDRFSAERTGGSVSTLTIQRTQQEDSAVYLCASSFANTGELFFGEGSRLTVL.

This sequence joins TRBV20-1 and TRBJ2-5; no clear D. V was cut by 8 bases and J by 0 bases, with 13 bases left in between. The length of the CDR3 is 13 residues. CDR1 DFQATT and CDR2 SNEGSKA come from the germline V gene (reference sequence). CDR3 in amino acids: CSTPTRDQETQYF. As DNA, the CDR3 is TGCAGTACTCCCACCCGGGACCAAGAGACCCAGTACTTC.

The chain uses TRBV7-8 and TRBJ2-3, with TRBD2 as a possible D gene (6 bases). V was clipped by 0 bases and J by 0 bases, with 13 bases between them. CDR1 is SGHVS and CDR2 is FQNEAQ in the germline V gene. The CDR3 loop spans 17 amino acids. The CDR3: CASSLALAITSTDTQYF. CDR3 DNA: TGTGCCAGCAGCTTAGCGCTAGCGATTACTAGCACAGATACGCAGTATTTT.

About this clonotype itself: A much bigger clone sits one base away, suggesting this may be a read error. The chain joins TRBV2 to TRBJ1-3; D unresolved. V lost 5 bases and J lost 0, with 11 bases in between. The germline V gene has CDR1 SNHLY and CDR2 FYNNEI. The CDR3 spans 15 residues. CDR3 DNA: TGTGCCAGCAGTCCGGCAGGCGTCTCTGGAAACACCATATATTTT. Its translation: CASSPAGVSGNTIYF. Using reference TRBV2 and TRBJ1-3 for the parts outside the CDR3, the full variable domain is EPEVTQTPSHQVTQMGQEVILRCVPISNHLYFYWYRQILGQKVEFLVSFYNNEISEKSEIFDDQFSVERPDGSNFTLKIRSTKLEDSAMYFCASSPAGVSGNTIYFGEGSWLTVV.

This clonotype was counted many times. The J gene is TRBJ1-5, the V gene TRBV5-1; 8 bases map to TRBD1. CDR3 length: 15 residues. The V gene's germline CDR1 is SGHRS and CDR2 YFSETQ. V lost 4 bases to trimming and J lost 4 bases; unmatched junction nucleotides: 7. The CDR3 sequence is CASSPGTGQNQPQHF. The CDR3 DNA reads TGCGCCAGCAGCCCCGGGACAGGCCAGAATCAGCCCCAGCATTTT.

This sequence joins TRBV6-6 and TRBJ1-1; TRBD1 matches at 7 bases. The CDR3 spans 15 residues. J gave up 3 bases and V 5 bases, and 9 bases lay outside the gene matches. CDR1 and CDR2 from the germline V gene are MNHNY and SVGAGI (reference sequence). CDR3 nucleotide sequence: TGTGCCAGCAGTGAGCTGGGGACAGTAGACACTGAAGCTTTCTTT. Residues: CASSELGTVDTEAFF.

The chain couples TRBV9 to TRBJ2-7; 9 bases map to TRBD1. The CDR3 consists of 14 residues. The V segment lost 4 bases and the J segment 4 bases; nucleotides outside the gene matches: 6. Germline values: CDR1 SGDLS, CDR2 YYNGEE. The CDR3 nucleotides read TGTGCCAGCAGCCTCGGACAGGGGAGGTACGAGCAGTACTTC. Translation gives CASSLGQGRYEQYF.

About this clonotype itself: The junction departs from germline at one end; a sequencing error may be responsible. CDR3 sequence: CASSPRGASPYEQCF. CDR3 coding DNA: TGTGCCAGCAGCCCTCGGGGGGCCAGCCCCTACGAGCAGTGCTTC. This rearrangement joins TRBV7-2 to TRBJ2-7; tentatively, D is TRBD2 (7 bases). This CDR3 has 15 residues. CDR1 is SGHTA, CDR2 FQGNSA, per germline.